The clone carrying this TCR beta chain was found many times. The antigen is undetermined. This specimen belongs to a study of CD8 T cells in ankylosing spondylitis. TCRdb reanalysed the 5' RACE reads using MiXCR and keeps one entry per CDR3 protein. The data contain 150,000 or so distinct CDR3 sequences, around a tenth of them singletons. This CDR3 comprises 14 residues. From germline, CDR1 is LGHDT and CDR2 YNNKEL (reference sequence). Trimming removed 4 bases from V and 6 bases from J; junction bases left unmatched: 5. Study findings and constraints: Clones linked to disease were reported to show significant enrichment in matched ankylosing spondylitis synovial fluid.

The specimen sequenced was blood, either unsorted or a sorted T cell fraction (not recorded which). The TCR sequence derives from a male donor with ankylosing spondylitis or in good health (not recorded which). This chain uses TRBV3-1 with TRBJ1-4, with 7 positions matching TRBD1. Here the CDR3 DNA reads TGTGCCAGCAGCCCGACAGGGTTGTATGAAAAACTGTTTTTT. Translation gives CASSPTGLYEKLFF.